This TCR beta chain was documented in a study of blood T cell repertoires in COVID-19. Overall study context: The cDNA or gDNA used as material had been derived from T cells, B-cell-depleted T cells, or PBMCs.

Participant-given clinical history determined each cohort assignment. In the authors' methods: Amplification of reference gene primers provided the estimated nucleated cell counts. Assay used: immunoSEQ multiplex PCR; TCRdb lists only in-frame clones, some missing. V and J calls and clone size are copied from that table; D and trimming were computed from the DNA. The sample lists about 170,000 clones; about 80% were seen once. With V trimmed by 5 bases and J by 4 bases, 3 bases remained unmatched. CDR1 is SEHNR, CDR2 FQNEAQ, per germline (reference sequence). CDR3 length equals 13 residues. The sequenced material came from PBMCs or T cells enriched from blood (not recorded which). The receptor was isolated from a woman in her 70s in a cohort exposed to, infected with or recovered from COVID-19 (not recorded which). The chain joins TRBV7-9 to TRBJ2-3; 7 bases fit TRBD2. The CDR3 region has the DNA TGTGCCAGCAGCCTCCGGGGGGCAGATACGCAGTATTTT. Protein sequence: CASSLRGADTQYF. Full variable domain (remainder filled in from reference TRBV7-9 and TRBJ2-3): DTGVSQNPRHKITKRGQNVTFRCDPISEHNRLYWYRQTLGQGPEFLTYFQNEAQLEKSRLLSDRFSAERPKGSFSTLEIQRTEQGDSAMYLCASSLRGADTQYFGPGTRLTVL.